This T cell receptor beta chain was observed in a study of cytomegalovirus exposure and HLA in healthy donors. In its sample, this clone was seen a few times. This CDR3 contains 14 residues. Trimming left V 2 bases short and J 4 bases short, with 11 bases between. Germline V gives CDR1 MNHEY, CDR2 SVGAGI. 13 Jbeta primers and 60 Vbeta primers were used for the PCR. The data were produced by immunoSEQ multiplex PCR, yet TCRdb's version contains in-frame clones alone and is incomplete. Among about 170,000 clones, 85% were seen once, and the ten largest hold 1%. The receptor was isolated from a boy between 2 and 10 years old in good health and CMV-seronegative. V and J are TRBV6-5 and TRBJ1-2; D is ambiguous. Material: PBMCs. The CDR3 here is CASSYVPGSYGYTF. DNA for the CDR3: TGTGCCAGCAGTTACGTGCCGGGGAGCTATGGCTACACCTTC.